These 24 T cell receptor beta chains originate from one sample sequenced in a study of radiotherapy plus CTLA-4 blockade in lung cancer. TCRdb's table, derived via immunoSEQ multiplex PCR, lists solely in-frame clones and lacks some. The table has 30,000 to 40,000 clones, 70% to 75% seen once; the top ten hold around an eighth. This sample comprised peripheral blood, obtained from a patient treated with radiotherapy plus ipilimumab. Receptors originate from a human donor with non-small cell lung cancer that progressed on radiotherapy plus ipilimumab.

This clone was detected once. The chain couples TRBV6-1 to TRBJ2-5, with TRBD1 identical over 8 bases. J was trimmed by 5 bases and V by 4 bases; bases with no gene match: 6. CDR1 MNHNS and CDR2 SASEGT come from the germline V gene. The CDR3 has 14 residues. The CDR3 sequence is CASSAAQGGETQYF. The DNA of the CDR3 is TGTGCCAGCAGTGCCGCACAGGGGGGTGAGACCCAGTACTTC.

This chain connects TRBV4-1 to TRBJ2-3; D remains unclear. Trimming removed 3 bases from V and 2 bases from J, with 12 bases in between. The CDR3 contains 15 residues. CDR1 MGHRA and CDR2 YSYEKL come from the germline V gene. For the CDR3, the DNA is TGCGCCAGCAGCCACGTTGGAACTCTCACAGATACGCAGTATTTT. Protein: CASSHVGTLTDTQYF.

This sequence joins TRBV27 and TRBJ2-7; TRBD2 might be the D (6 bases). Deletions cut 8 bases from V and 0 bases from J, with 11 bases between. This CDR3 region has 13 residues. The V gene's germline CDR1 is MNHEY and CDR2 SMNVEV (reference sequence). This CDR3 is CASGRTLSYEQYF. CDR3 DNA: TGTGCCAGCGGGAGGACGCTCTCCTACGAGCAGTACTTC.

This sequence joins TRBV4-1 and TRBJ1-1, with a possible D match to TRBD1 (6 bases). Trimming cost V 5 bases and J 3 bases, with 16 bases left between them. The CDR3 length is 15 residues. Germline V gene lookup returns CDR1 MGHRA and CDR2 YSYEKL. The CDR3 sequence: CASSLTGSSDTEAFF. CDR3 nucleotides: TGCGCCAGCAGCTTAACAGGGTCCTCGGACACTGAAGCTTTCTTT.

The chain joins TRBV10-3 to TRBJ2-5, with 7 bases lining up with TRBD2. CDR3 size: 11 residues. Per the germline V gene, CDR1 is ENHRY and CDR2 is SYGVKD. J gave up 4 bases and V 8 bases, and 1 base lay outside the gene matches. CDR3 sequence: CAIGEGETQYF. CDR3 nucleotide sequence: TGTGCCATCGGGGAGGGAGAGACCCAGTACTTC.

The J gene is TRBJ2-1, the V gene TRBV7-9; the match to TRBD1 covers 10 bases. V shed 0 bases and J 2 bases; nucleotides not matched to a gene: 7. This CDR3 has 18 residues. Germline values: CDR1 SEHNR, CDR2 FQNEAQ (reference sequence). The DNA for the CDR3 is TGTGCCAGCAGCTTAGCCAGACAGGGGGCCGGGGCCTACAATGAGCAGTTCTTC. Translating it yields CASSLARQGAGAYNEQFF.

The genes are TRBV4-2 and TRBJ2-4, with 10 bases aligning to TRBD2. V trimming: 1 base; J trimming: 0 bases; junction bases outside the gene matches: 9. The CDR3 is 19 residues long. Germline V gene sequence: CDR1 LGHNA, CDR2 YNFKEQ. CDR3 region: CASSQGRAGGPGAKNIQYF. The CDR3 DNA follows: TGTGCCAGCAGCCAAGGGCGAGCGGGAGGGCCGGGAGCCAAAAACATTCAGTACTTC.

The rearrangement links TRBV15 to TRBJ1-2; the D gene is possibly TRBD1 (6 bases). Per the germline V gene, CDR1 is LNHNV and CDR2 is YYDKDF (reference sequence). CDR3 length equals 14 residues. V was clipped by 6 bases and J by 2 bases, with 13 bases between them. The CDR3 DNA reads TGTGCCACCAGTTTTGGACAGTCAAACTATGGCTACACCTTC. Its translation is CATSFGQSNYGYTF.

J is TRBJ1-5 and V is TRBV27, with D tentatively TRBD1 (5 bases). Deletions cut 2 bases from V and 0 bases from J, with 8 bases between. CDR1 and CDR2 from the germline V gene are MNHEY and SMNVEV (reference sequence). The CDR3 is 15 residues long. The CDR3 sequence: CASSLGGNSNQPQHF. The CDR3 nucleotides read TGTGCCAGCAGTTTAGGGGGAAATAGCAATCAGCCCCAGCATTTT.

This clone has a single count. The V and J genes are TRBV7-8 and TRBJ1-1, with 8 positions matching TRBD1. The CDR3 contains 13 residues. From germline, CDR1 is SGHVS and CDR2 FQNEAQ. Trimming cost V 1 base and J 11 bases; bases outside gene matches: 6. The DNA of the CDR3 is TGTGCCAGCAGCTTAGGTGGACAGGGACTTGCTTTCTTT. Its protein product is CASSLGGQGLAFF.

The chain carries TRBV11-2 and TRBJ2-1; 12 nucleotides agree with TRBD2. Looked up from germline, CDR1 is SGHAT and CDR2 is FQNNGV. The CDR3 covers 16 residues. Trimming took 4 bases from V and 8 from J; bases not matched to a gene: 9. For the CDR3, the DNA is TGTGCCAGCAGCTCCCTCGGACTAGCGGGGATAGATGAGCAGTTCTTC. It yields the protein CASSSLGLAGIDEQFF.

The chain couples TRBV7-9 to TRBJ1-5, with TRBD1 matching over 9 bases. The CDR3 loop spans 14 amino acids. The V gene's germline CDR1 is SEHNR and CDR2 FQNEAQ (reference sequence). The J segment lost 4 bases and the V segment lost 5 bases, leaving 3 bases of the junction unmatched. The CDR3 here is CASSQGQGNQPQHF. The CDR3 DNA reads as TGTGCCAGCAGCCAGGGACAGGGAAATCAGCCCCAGCATTTT.

This clone was seen a handful of times. Germline is not matched at one junction end, which may reflect a read error. The chain carries TRBV6-6 and TRBJ1-5; 10 positions match TRBD1. This CDR3 has 12 amino acids. CDR1 is MNHNY and CDR2 is SVGAGI in the germline V gene (reference sequence). The CDR3: CASSPDRGRVFF. The CDR3 DNA sequence: TGTGCCAGCAGCCCTGACAGGGGGCGGGTTTTTTTT.

The table lists this clone with a few counts. The gene calls are TRBV10-3 and TRBJ2-7; D not certain. In germline, CDR1 is ENHRY, CDR2 SYGVKD. CDR3 length: 13 residues. V gave up 3 bases and J gave up 2 bases, with 8 bases separating them. In nucleotides, the CDR3 is TGTGCCATCAGTGACCCGTCCGCCTACGAGCAGTACTTC. Amino acid sequence: CAISDPSAYEQYF.

The gene calls are TRBV19 and TRBJ2-3, with 11 bases identical to TRBD2. The CDR3 has 17 residues. Germline V gene lookup returns CDR1 LNHDA and CDR2 SQIVND (reference sequence). The junction had 12 bases not matched to a gene; V was cut back by 7 bases and J by 3 bases. As DNA, the CDR3 is TGTGCCAGTACCTTTAGCGGGAGGGCCTCGAGGACAGATACGCAGTATTTT. Its protein product is CASTFSGRASRTDTQYF. Combining the CDR3 with reference TRBV19 and TRBJ2-3 gives the whole variable domain DGGITQSPKYLFRKEGQNVTLSCEQNLNHDAMYWYRQDPGQGLRLIYYSQIVNDFQKGDIAEGYSVSREKKESFPLTVTSAQKNPTAFYLCASTFSGRASRTDTQYFGPGTRLTVL.

This clone occurred a few times. The chain is built from TRBV19 and TRBJ1-1; 7 nucleotides match TRBD1. The V segment lost 4 bases and the J segment 3 bases; nucleotides outside the gene matches: 5. CDR1 is LNHDA, CDR2 SQIVND, per germline (reference sequence). The CDR3 totals 14 residues. This CDR3 reads CASSNRQGDTEAFF. The CDR3 region has the DNA TGTGCCAGTAGTAATCGACAGGGTGACACTGAAGCTTTCTTT.

The chain has TRBV5-1 and TRBJ1-3; a possible D gene is TRBD1 (5 bases). The CDR3 runs to 14 residues. Trimming left V 4 bases short and J 1 base short, with 9 bases between. Germline lookup yields CDR1 SGHRS and CDR2 YFSETQ. CDR3 sequence (DNA): TGCGCCAGCAGCGGGGCGTCGTCTGGAAACACCATATATTTT. Amino acids: CASSGASSGNTIYF.

The CDR3 protein is CASSSLWRGGYGYTF. In DNA form, the CDR3 reads TGTGCCAGCAGCTCCCTATGGCGGGGGGGCTATGGCTACACCTTC. This chain links TRBV11-2 with TRBJ1-2, with D perhaps matching TRBD1 (5 bases). The CDR3 loop spans 15 amino acids. The V end lost 4 bases, the J end lost 4 bases, and 16 bases lay between the germline ends. CDR1 and CDR2 (germline): SGHAT, FQNNGV.

This clone has only one observation. CDR3 sequence (DNA): TGTGCCAGCAGGGAATATCCCGGGAGCTACACCTTC. As protein: CASREYPGSYTF. The V call is TRBV2, the J call TRBJ1-2; D ambiguous. The CDR3 loop spans 12 amino acids. The V and J ends lost 6 bases and 9 bases respectively, with 14 bases between them. Germline CDR1 SNHLY, CDR2 FYNNEI.

The gene calls are TRBV5-6 and TRBJ2-7; 10 nucleotides align to TRBD1. The CDR3 runs to 13 residues. J lost 9 bases, V lost 2 bases, and 5 bases had no gene match. Germline V gene sequence: CDR1 SGHDT, CDR2 YYEEEE. The DNA of the CDR3 is TGTGCCAGCAGCTTCGGGACAGGGGAAGTGCAGTACTTC. It yields the protein CASSFGTGEVQYF.

The chain links TRBV10-3 to TRBJ2-6; TRBD2 is a possible D gene (6 bases). Trimming took off 3 bases at V and 3 bases at J, with 9 bases between the two ends. The germline V gene encodes CDR1 ENHRY and CDR2 SYGVKD. The CDR3 sequence is 15 residues long. DNA of the CDR3: TGTGCCATCAGTGAAGGAGGGCATGGGGCCAACGTCCTGACTTTC. Amino acid sequence: CAISEGGHGANVLTF.

The chain recombines TRBV9 with TRBJ1-4, with TRBD1 identical over 10 bases. Germline V CDR1 and CDR2: SGDLS, YYNGEE. Trimming cost V 3 bases and J 8 bases; bases outside gene matches: 7. The CDR3 extends over 15 amino acids. The DNA for the CDR3 is TGTGCCAGCAGCGCAGGGACAGGGGTCGGAGAAAAACTGTTTTTT. This encodes CASSAGTGVGEKLFF.

The J gene is TRBJ2-1, the V gene TRBV7-2, with D perhaps matching TRBD1 (6 bases). The CDR3 spans 16 residues. V lost 4 bases to trimming and J lost 3 bases, with 16 bases between them. Germline CDR1 and CDR2: SGHTA and FQGNSA. DNA for the CDR3: TGTGCCAGCAGCTCCTTCCCCAGGGGCCGCTACAATGAGCAGTTCTTC. Amino acid sequence: CASSSFPRGRYNEQFF.

The chain is built from TRBV4-2 and TRBJ2-7; 7 bases align to TRBD1. Germline V gene data show CDR1 as LGHNA and CDR2 as YNFKEQ. This CDR3 has 17 amino acids. V shed 3 bases and J 2 bases; nucleotides not matched to a gene: 13. The CDR3 is CASSQGSTGTATYEQYF. Here the CDR3 DNA reads TGTGCCAGCAGCCAGGGTTCTACCGGGACAGCGACCTACGAGCAGTACTTC.